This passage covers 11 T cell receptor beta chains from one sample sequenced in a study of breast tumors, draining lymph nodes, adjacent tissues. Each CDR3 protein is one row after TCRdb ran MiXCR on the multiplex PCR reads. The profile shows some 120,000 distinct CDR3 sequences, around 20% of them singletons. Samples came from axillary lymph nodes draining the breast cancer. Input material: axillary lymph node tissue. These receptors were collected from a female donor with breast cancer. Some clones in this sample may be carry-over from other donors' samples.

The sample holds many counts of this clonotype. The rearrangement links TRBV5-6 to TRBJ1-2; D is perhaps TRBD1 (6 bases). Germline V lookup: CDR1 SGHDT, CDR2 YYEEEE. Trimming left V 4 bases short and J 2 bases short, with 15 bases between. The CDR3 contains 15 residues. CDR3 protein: CASSDRDKYNYGYTF. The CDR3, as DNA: TGTGCCAGCAGCGACCGGGACAAATACAACTATGGCTACACCTTC.

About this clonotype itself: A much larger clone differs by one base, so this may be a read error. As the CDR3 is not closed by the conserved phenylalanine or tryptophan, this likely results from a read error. The CDR3 sequence: CASSWTSGRNEQFS. The CDR3 DNA reads as TGTGCCAGCAGTTGGACTAGCGGGCGCAATGAGCAGTTCTCC. The rearrangement joins TRBV6-5 to TRBJ2-1, with 11 bases identical to TRBD2. V shed 4 bases and J 6 bases; nucleotides not matched to a gene: 2. The germline V gene has CDR1 MNHEY and CDR2 SVGAGI. This CDR3 contains 14 residues.

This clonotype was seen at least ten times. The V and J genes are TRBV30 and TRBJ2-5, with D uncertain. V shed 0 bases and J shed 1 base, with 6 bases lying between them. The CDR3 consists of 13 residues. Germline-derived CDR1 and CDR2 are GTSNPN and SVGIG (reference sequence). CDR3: CAWSVGIQETQYF. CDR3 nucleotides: TGTGCCTGGAGTGTAGGGATCCAAGAGACCCAGTACTTC. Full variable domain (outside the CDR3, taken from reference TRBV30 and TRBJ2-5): SQTIHQWPATLVQPVGSPLSLECTVEGTSNPNLYWYRQAAGRGLQLLFYSVGIGQISSEVPQNLSASRPQDRQFILSSKKLLLSDSGFYLCAWSVGIQETQYFGPGTRLLVL.

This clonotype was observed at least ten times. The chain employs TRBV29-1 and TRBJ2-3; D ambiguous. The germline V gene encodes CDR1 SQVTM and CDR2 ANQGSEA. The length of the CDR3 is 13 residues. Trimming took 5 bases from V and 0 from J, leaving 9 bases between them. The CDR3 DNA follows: TGCAGCGTTAAGATGGGGAGCACAGATACGCAGTATTTT. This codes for CSVKMGSTDTQYF.

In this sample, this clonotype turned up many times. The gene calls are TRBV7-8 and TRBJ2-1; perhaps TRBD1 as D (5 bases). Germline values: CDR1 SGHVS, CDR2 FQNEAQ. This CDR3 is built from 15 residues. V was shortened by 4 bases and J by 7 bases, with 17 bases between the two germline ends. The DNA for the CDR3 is TGTGCCAGCAGCTCCGGAGCAGGGTCTGGGAATGAGCAGTTCTTC. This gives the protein CASSSGAGSGNEQFF.

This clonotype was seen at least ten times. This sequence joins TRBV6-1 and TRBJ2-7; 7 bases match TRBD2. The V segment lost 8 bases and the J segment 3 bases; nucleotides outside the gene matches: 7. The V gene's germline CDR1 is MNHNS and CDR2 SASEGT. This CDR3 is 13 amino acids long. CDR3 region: CASREASDYEQYF. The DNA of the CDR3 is TGTGCCAGCCGGGAGGCCTCGGACTACGAGCAGTACTTC.

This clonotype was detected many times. Written as DNA, the CDR3 is TGTGCCATCAGTGAATATAGACAGGGGCCAGATACGCAGTATTTT. The encoded protein is CAISEYRQGPDTQYF. The chain joins TRBV10-3 to TRBJ2-3; 8 bases are a match to TRBD1. V was pared by 3 bases and J by 4 bases, with 6 bases of the junction left unmatched. CDR1 ENHRY and CDR2 SYGVKD come from the germline V gene. CDR3 size: 15 residues.

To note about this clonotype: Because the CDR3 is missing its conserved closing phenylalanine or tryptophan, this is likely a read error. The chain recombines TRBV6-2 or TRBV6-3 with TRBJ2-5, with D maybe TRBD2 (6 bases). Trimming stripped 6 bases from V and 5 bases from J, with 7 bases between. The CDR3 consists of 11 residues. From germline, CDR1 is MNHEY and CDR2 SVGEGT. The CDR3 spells CASSGGETQYL. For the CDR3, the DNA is TGTGCCAGCAGCGGAGGGGAGACCCAGTACCTC.

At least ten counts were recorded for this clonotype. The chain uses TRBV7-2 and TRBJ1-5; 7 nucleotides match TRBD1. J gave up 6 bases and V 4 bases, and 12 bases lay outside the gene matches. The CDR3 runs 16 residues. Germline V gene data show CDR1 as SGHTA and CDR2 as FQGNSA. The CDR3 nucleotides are TGTGCCAGCAGCTCACCCAGGGGGAGGGGACCTCAGCCCCAGCATTTT. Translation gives CASSSPRGRGPQPQHF.

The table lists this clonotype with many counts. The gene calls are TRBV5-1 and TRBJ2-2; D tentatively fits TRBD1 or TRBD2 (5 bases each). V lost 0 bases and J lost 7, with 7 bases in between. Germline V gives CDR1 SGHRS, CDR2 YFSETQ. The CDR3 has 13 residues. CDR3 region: CASSLGDGGELFF. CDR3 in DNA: TGCGCCAGCAGCTTGGGGGACGGCGGGGAGCTGTTTTTT.

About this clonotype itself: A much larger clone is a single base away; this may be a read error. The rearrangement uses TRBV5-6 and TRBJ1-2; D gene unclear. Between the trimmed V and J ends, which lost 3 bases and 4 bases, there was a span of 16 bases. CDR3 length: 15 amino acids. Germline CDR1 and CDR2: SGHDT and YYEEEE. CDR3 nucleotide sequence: TGTGCCAGCAGCTCCACAGAGGGCGTCCTCTATGGCTACACCTTC. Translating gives CASSSTEGVLYGYTF.